These 9 T cell receptor beta chains originate from one sample sequenced in a study of T-cell memory formation after mild COVID-19. TCRdb passed the 5' RACE reads through MiXCR, listing each CDR3 protein once. Found here are around 530,000 distinct CDR3 sequences, roughly 22% of them singletons; the top ten hold roughly 9.1%. Sample: PBMCs or a T cell subset sorted from them (not recorded which). These receptors all come from an adult woman who had mild COVID-19 (a few samples of this study predate the infection). Cell type and time point are not known.

This rearrangement joins TRBV19 to TRBJ2-6, with a weak D call TRBD1 (6 bases). The germline V gene encodes CDR1 LNHDA and CDR2 SQIVND (reference sequence). This CDR3 is 16 amino acids long. V shed 5 bases and J shed 1 base, with 12 bases lying between them. This CDR3 is CASSSNRVSGANVLTF. The CDR3 bases are TGTGCCAGTAGTTCCAACAGGGTTTCTGGGGCCAACGTCCTGACTTTC.

This chain joins TRBV12-3 or TRBV12-4 and TRBJ2-5; 10 nucleotides agree with TRBD1. The V gene end was trimmed by 5 bases and the J gene end by 10 bases; junction bases not matched to a gene: 7. The CDR3 covers 13 residues. The CDR3 nucleotides are TGTGCCAGCAGTGGCCGGGACAGGGGAAACCAGTACTTC. Residues: CASSGRDRGNQYF.

The J gene is TRBJ1-1, the V gene TRBV19; 9 bases are a match to TRBD1. V lost 4 bases and J lost 4; bases outside the gene matches: 16. The CDR3 runs to 18 residues. The germline V gene has CDR1 LNHDA and CDR2 SQIVND (reference sequence). The CDR3 is CASSTGNWDRELSTEAFF. Here the CDR3 DNA reads TGTGCCAGTAGTACTGGGAATTGGGACAGGGAGTTGAGCACTGAAGCTTTCTTT.

The sample holds a few counts of this clonotype. The chain links TRBV9 to TRBJ1-1; tentatively, D is TRBD1 (5 bases). V was cut by 0 bases and J by 1 base, with 7 bases left in between. CDR1 is SGDLS, CDR2 YYNGEE, per germline. The CDR3 covers 14 residues. The CDR3 DNA is TGTGCCAGCAGCGTAGAAGGGGAGAACACTGAAGCTTTCTTT. Translated, it gives CASSVEGENTEAFF.

The gene calls are TRBV27 and TRBJ1-1, with a weak D call TRBD1 (5 bases). The CDR3 consists of 16 residues. V lost 3 bases, J lost 4 bases, and 18 bases lay in between. CDR1 and CDR2 (germline): MNHEY, SMNVEV (reference sequence). DNA of the CDR3: TGTGCCAGCAGTTTGCGGGACCCCGAAGGAGGCACTGAAGCTTTCTTT. Translated: CASSLRDPEGGTEAFF.

This clonotype was counted a few times. The rearrangement joins TRBV25-1 to TRBJ2-7, with no clear D. The CDR3 is made up of 11 amino acids. Trimming cost V 3 bases and J 5 bases, with 5 bases left between them. The germline V gene has CDR1 MGHDK and CDR2 SYGVNS. The chain's CDR3 is CASSDQHEQYF. DNA for the CDR3: TGTGCCAGCAGTGATCAGCACGAGCAGTACTTC.

This clonotype has just a few counts. V usage is TRBV19 and J usage is TRBJ2-1; 10 nucleotides agree with TRBD2. V lost 4 bases and J lost 8; bases outside the gene matches: 14. Germline V gene sequence: CDR1 LNHDA, CDR2 SQIVND (reference sequence). CDR3 length: 17 residues. The CDR3 region is CASSTYFSGRFRYEQFF. In DNA, the CDR3 is TGTGCCAGTAGTACCTACTTTAGCGGGAGGTTTCGATATGAGCAGTTCTTC.

The V gene is TRBV7-6, the J gene TRBJ2-1; D might be TRBD1 (5 bases). The germline CDR1 and CDR2 sequences are SGHVS and FNYEAQ. V was clipped by 5 bases and J by 2 bases, with 13 bases between them. This CDR3 has 15 amino acids. In DNA, the CDR3 is TGTGCCAGCAGCCCCCGTTGGGGCACCTACAATGAGCAGTTCTTC. This codes for CASSPRWGTYNEQFF.

V and J are TRBV7-9 and TRBJ2-7, with TRBD2 matching 9 bases. Germline CDR1 reads SEHNR; CDR2 reads FQNEAQ (reference sequence). V lost 1 base and J lost 2; bases outside the gene matches: 3. The CDR3 loop spans 15 amino acids. CDR3 nucleotide sequence: TGTGCCAGCAGCTTAGAGGGCGGGAGGGCCTACGAGCAGTACTTC. This encodes CASSLEGGRAYEQYF.